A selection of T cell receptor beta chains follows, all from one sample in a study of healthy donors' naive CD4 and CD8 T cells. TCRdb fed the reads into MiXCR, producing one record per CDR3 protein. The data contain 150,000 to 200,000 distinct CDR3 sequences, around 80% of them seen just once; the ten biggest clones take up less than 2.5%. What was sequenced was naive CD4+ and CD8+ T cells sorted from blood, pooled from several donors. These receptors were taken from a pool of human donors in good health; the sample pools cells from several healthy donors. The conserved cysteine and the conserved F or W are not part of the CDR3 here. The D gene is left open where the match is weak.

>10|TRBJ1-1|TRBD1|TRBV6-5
ASSYRTGEAF
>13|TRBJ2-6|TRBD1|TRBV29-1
SVGQGVTGANVLT
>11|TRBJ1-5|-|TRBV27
ASGLTRKGPQH
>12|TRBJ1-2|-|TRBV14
ASSQDPDIGGYT
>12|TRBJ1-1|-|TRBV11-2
ASSLEGSSTEAF
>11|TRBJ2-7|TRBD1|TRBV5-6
ASSYPGTVEQY
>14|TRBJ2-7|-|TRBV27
ASSSGTTGKHYEQY
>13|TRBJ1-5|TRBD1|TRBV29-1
SVTTGGGGNQPQH
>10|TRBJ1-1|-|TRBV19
ATRALNTEAF
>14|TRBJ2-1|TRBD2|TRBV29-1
SAARTSGAPYNEQF
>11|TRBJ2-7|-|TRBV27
ASRKDTSYEQY